This TCR beta chain was observed in a study of T cell changes during pregnancy in multiple sclerosis. Germline V gene data show CDR1 as SGHTA and CDR2 as FQGTGA. This CDR3 spans 14 amino acids. The V gene end was trimmed by 5 bases and the J gene end by 2 bases; junction bases not matched to a gene: 6. Clones were sequenced by immunoSEQ multiplex PCR, and TCRdb holds only the in-frame ones, with some missing. The sample shows tens of thousands of clones, more than 75% of them seen only once. The receptor was derived from a female donor in good health, enrolled as a control in a pregnancy study. V and J are TRBV7-3 and TRBJ2-7, with 7 bases lining up with TRBD1. The sequencing here drew on CD4+ T cells from peripheral blood mononuclear cells, taken in the first trimester of pregnancy. The DNA for the CDR3 is TGTGCCAGCAGCCTAGGGGGCAGCACCTACGAGCAGTACTTC. Translating gives CASSLGGSTYEQYF. Combining the CDR3 with reference TRBV7-3 and TRBJ2-7 gives the whole variable domain GAGVSQTPSNKVTEKGKYVELRCDPISGHTALYWYRQSLGQGPEFLIYFQGTGAADDSGLPNDRFFAVRPEGSVSTLKIQRTERGDSAVYLCASSLGGSTYEQYFGPGTRLTVT.